This TCR beta chain was recovered during a study of cytomegalovirus exposure and HLA in healthy donors. Trimming pared 5 bases from V and 7 bases from J, leaving 14 bases between. The CDR3 has 13 amino acids. Germline V lookup: CDR1 MNHEY, CDR2 SMNVEV (reference sequence). The PCR made use of 60 Vbeta and 13 Jbeta primers. The repertoire was sequenced with immunoSEQ multiplex PCR; TCRdb's copy has only in-frame clones and lacks some. Found here are about 90,000 clones, about 88% of them singletons; the top ten hold roughly 2%. The chain uses TRBV27 and TRBJ2-5; D perhaps matches TRBD1 (6 bases). The sequence derives from a man between 18 and 35 years old in good health and CMV-seronegative. Sequenced: PBMCs. CDR3 nucleotide sequence: TGTGCCAGCAGTCCTGGGACACACGGGACCCAGTACTTC. Translating it yields CASSPGTHGTQYF.